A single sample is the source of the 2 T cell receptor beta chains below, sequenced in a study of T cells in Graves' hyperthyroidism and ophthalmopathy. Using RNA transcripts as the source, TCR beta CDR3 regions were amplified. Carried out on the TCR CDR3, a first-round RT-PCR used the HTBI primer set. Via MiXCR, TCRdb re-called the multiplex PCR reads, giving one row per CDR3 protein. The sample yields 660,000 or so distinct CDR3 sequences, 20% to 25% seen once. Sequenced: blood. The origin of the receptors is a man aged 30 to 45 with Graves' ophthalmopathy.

Here the CDR3 DNA reads TGTGCCATCAGCGGGGAGGGACAGCCCTATGGCTACACCTTC. Protein: CAISGEGQPYGYTF. The V and J genes are TRBV10-3 and TRBJ1-2; 7 positions agree with TRBD1. V lost 6 bases, J lost 4 bases, and 8 bases stayed unmatched. Germline values: CDR1 ENHRY, CDR2 SYGVKD. This CDR3 has 14 amino acids.

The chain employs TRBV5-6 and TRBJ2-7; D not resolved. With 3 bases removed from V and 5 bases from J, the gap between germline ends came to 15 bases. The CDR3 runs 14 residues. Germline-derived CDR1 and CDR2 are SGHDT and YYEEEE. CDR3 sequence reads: CASSSEGPTHEQYF. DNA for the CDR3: TGTGCCAGCAGCTCGGAAGGACCGACCCACGAGCAGTACTTC.